What follows are 14 T cell receptor beta chains derived from one specimen sequenced in a study of cytomegalovirus exposure and HLA in healthy donors. 13 Jbeta primers and 60 Vbeta primers were used for the PCR. Repertoires were generated with immunoSEQ multiplex PCR, while TCRdb's copy carries only in-frame clones and drops some. The sample table includes more than 200,000 clones. The sequencing sample was made of PBMCs. The receptors were sampled from a woman in her thirties in good health and CMV-seropositive.

The chain has TRBV7-9 and TRBJ1-2; possible D gene TRBD1, 5 bases. Germline values: CDR1 SEHNR, CDR2 FQNEAQ (reference sequence). Trimming pared 2 bases from V and 8 bases from J, leaving 15 bases between. The CDR3 contains 14 residues. The CDR3 sequence: CASSLYNQGRGYTF. CDR3 DNA: TGTGCCAGCAGCTTATACAATCAGGGCCGAGGCTACACCTTC.

This chain joins TRBV27 and TRBJ2-5; 7 bases are shared with TRBD2. Unmatched junction bases numbered 14, after V lost 6 bases and J lost 4 bases. Germline V gene data show CDR1 as MNHEY and CDR2 as SMNVEV (reference sequence). The CDR3 runs to 16 residues. CDR3: CASSPHPGTTGETQYF. CDR3 bases: TGTGCCAGCAGCCCACACCCCGGGACTACTGGAGAGACCCAGTACTTC.

J is TRBJ2-7 and V is TRBV7-2; D might be TRBD1 (6 bases). Germline V gene lookup returns CDR1 SGHTA and CDR2 FQGNSA. V gave up 11 bases and J gave up 2 bases, with 16 bases separating them. This CDR3 has 13 residues. The DNA for the CDR3 is TGTGCCGTCCAAATGGCAGGGGCCTACGAGCAGTACTTC. Amino acids: CAVQMAGAYEQYF. Combining the CDR3 with reference TRBV7-2 and TRBJ2-7 gives the whole variable domain GAGVSQSPSNKVTEKGKDVELRCDPISGHTALYWYRQSLGQGLEFLIYFQGNSAPDKSGLPSDRFSAERTGGSVSTLTIQRTQQEDSAVYLCAVQMAGAYEQYFGPGTRLTVT.

V usage is TRBV18 and J usage is TRBJ2-7, with D perhaps TRBD2 (6 bases). This CDR3 comprises 13 residues. Trimming removed 4 bases at V and 3 bases at J, with 10 bases between. Germline CDR1 and CDR2: KGHSH and LQKENI. Here the CDR3 DNA reads TGTGCCAGCTCACTGGTGCGGGACTACGAGCAGTACTTC. It yields the protein CASSLVRDYEQYF.

The chain links TRBV2 to TRBJ1-5; D is undetermined. Germline CDR1 reads SNHLY; CDR2 reads FYNNEI. V was trimmed by 8 bases and J by 4 bases, leaving 15 bases between them. The CDR3 covers 14 residues. DNA of the CDR3: TGTGCCAGCGCCGGGGTATTGCGAAATCAGCCCCAGCATTTT. It codes for CASAGVLRNQPQHF.

This rearrangement joins TRBV5-1 to TRBJ1-3; 7 positions match TRBD1. The V segment lost 4 bases and the J segment 3 bases; nucleotides outside the gene matches: 10. Germline V CDR1 and CDR2: SGHRS, YFSETQ. This CDR3 has 16 residues. The CDR3 spells CASSPNRQGFGNTIYF. The CDR3 DNA reads as TGCGCCAGCAGCCCTAACCGACAGGGCTTTGGAAACACCATATATTTT.

The chain combines TRBV14 with TRBJ2-2, with TRBD1 as a possible D gene (6 bases). Between the trimmed V and J ends, which lost 3 bases and 6 bases, there was a span of 14 bases. Germline V gene lookup returns CDR1 SGHDN and CDR2 FVKESK. CDR3 length: 15 amino acids. The CDR3 is CASSHGLQGSGELFF. In DNA, the CDR3 is TGTGCCAGCAGCCATGGGCTACAGGGCTCCGGGGAGCTGTTTTTT.

The rearrangement links TRBV29-1 to TRBJ2-3, with 9 bases aligning to TRBD2. After removal of 7 bases from V and 8 bases from J, the junction contained 13 bases not matched to a gene. CDR3 length: 14 amino acids. Germline V gene data show CDR1 as SQVTM and CDR2 as ANQGSEA. The CDR3 here is CSGELAGPQGTQYF. Here the CDR3 DNA reads TGCAGCGGGGAGCTAGCGGGACCCCAAGGTACGCAGTATTTT.

The chain recombines TRBV29-1 with TRBJ1-2; 7 positions agree with TRBD1. There are 12 residues in the CDR3. Germline values: CDR1 SQVTM, CDR2 ANQGSEA. Trimming removed 5 bases from V and 7 bases from J; junction bases left unmatched: 7. CDR3 sequence: CSVSGTAGGYTF. For the CDR3, the DNA is TGCAGCGTTTCCGGGACAGCGGGTGGCTACACCTTC.

The V call is TRBV4-3, the J call TRBJ2-7; TRBD2 agrees at 10 bases. This CDR3 has 16 amino acids. The J segment lost 4 bases and the V segment lost 4 bases, leaving 10 bases of the junction unmatched. Germline V gene lookup returns CDR1 LGHNA and CDR2 YSLEER. In DNA form, the CDR3 reads TGCGCCAGCAGCCCCTACTGGACTAGCGGATTGTACGAGCAGTACTTC. This sequence encodes CASSPYWTSGLYEQYF.

The CDR3, as DNA: TGTGCCAGCACGTCAGCGATCTCTGGAAACACCATATATTTT. Translating it yields CASTSAISGNTIYF. The chain couples TRBV2 to TRBJ1-3; unclear D gene. There are 14 residues in the CDR3. CDR1 is SNHLY, CDR2 FYNNEI, per germline. V lost 7 bases and J lost 0, with 10 bases in between.

The chain links TRBV28 to TRBJ2-6, with D tentatively TRBD2 (6 bases). Germline CDR1 is MDHEN and CDR2 is SYDVKM. Trimming pared 2 bases from V and 0 bases from J, leaving 8 bases between. CDR3 size: 16 residues. Here the CDR3 DNA reads TGTGCCAGCAGTTTAGTGGGGGGCTCTGGGGCCAACGTCCTGACTTTC. Protein sequence: CASSLVGGSGANVLTF.

The J gene is TRBJ1-1, the V gene TRBV9; TRBD1 agrees at 7 bases. This CDR3 contains 18 residues. V was clipped by 2 bases and J by 1 base; unmatched bases: 14. Germline values: CDR1 SGDLS, CDR2 YYNGEE. CDR3 loop: CASSVSQVIGTANTEAFF. The DNA for the CDR3 is TGTGCCAGCAGCGTGAGCCAGGTAATTGGGACAGCGAACACTGAAGCTTTCTTT.

The rearrangement links TRBV5-8 to TRBJ2-6; 9 nucleotides agree with TRBD1. Germline-derived CDR1 and CDR2 are SGHTS and YDEGEE. The CDR3 totals 18 residues. J was trimmed by 2 bases and V by 4 bases; bases with no gene match: 10. This chain's CDR3 is CASSRHTGGAAGANVLTF. DNA of the CDR3: TGTGCCAGCAGCCGACACACAGGGGGCGCGGCTGGGGCCAACGTCCTGACTTTC.